These T cell receptor beta chains were read from a single sample in a study of blood T cell repertoires in COVID-19. Method: immunoSEQ multiplex PCR; TCRdb's copy keeps in-frame clones and lacks some. The sample holds about 74,000 clones; roughly nine tenths are singletons and the top ten take approximately 1.6%. Sequences were obtained from peripheral blood. Receptors were obtained from a man in his forties or fifties with acute or convalescent COVID-19. Each CDR3 is given with its conserved first and last residue. A D gene is named only where the DNA matches it firmly. Clone size is shown for a subset of rows, as once, few, many or a class of expanded clone.

size,V,J,D,DNA,CDR3
.,TRBV27,TRBJ2-5,.,TGTGCCAGCAGACACTTTGGAGGGGTCCAAGAGACCCAGTACTTC,CASRHFGGVQETQYF
.,TRBV7-2,TRBJ2-2,TRBD2,TGTGCCAGCAGCTTAGCCCTAGCGGGAGGTTACACCGGGGAGCTGTTTTTT,CASSLALAGGYTGELFF
.,TRBV7-6,TRBJ2-3,TRBD1,TGTGCCAGCAGCCCGATGGACAGGGTGGGAAGCACAGATACGCAGTATTTT,CASSPMDRVGSTDTQYF
.,TRBV19,TRBJ2-3,.,TGTGCCAGTAGTATAGCCGACAAGCCCGGCATGGCAGATACGCAGTATTTT,CASSIADKPGMADTQYF
.,TRBV29-1,TRBJ2-1,TRBD1,TGCAGCGTTGGCCCGGGACAGGATTACAATGAGCAGTTCTTC,CSVGPGQDYNEQFF
.,TRBV19,TRBJ1-1,.,TGTGCCAGTAGTATAGATCAGGGGCCCAGGGCTGAAGCTTTCTTT,CASSIDQGPRAEAFF
.,TRBV11-2,TRBJ2-7,.,TGTGCCAGCAGCCCAGTTGGTTTCTCTTACGAGCAGTACTTC,CASSPVGFSYEQYF
once,TRBV7-2,TRBJ2-3,TRBD2,TGTGCCAGCAGCTTAGTGGCTAGCGGGGGGCGGGCAGATACGCAGTATTTT,CASSLVASGGRADTQYF
.,TRBV9,TRBJ2-5,TRBD2,TGTGCCAGCAGCAGACTAGCGGGGGGTCAAGAGACCCAGTACTTC,CASSRLAGGQETQYF
.,TRBV28,TRBJ1-6,.,TGTGCCAGCAGTATGACAGGTTGGGATTCACCCCTCCACTTT,CASSMTGWDSPLHF
once,TRBV19,TRBJ2-7,TRBD1,TGTGCCAGTACGGCCGGGACAGGGGTCCCCTACGAGCAGTACTTC,CASTAGTGVPYEQYF
.,TRBV4-1,TRBJ2-1,TRBD2,TGCGCCAGCAGCCAATTCCGTACTGGGACTAGCGGATATAATGAGCAGTTCTTC,CASSQFRTGTSGYNEQFF
.,TRBV6-6,TRBJ1-5,.,TGTGCCAGCAGTTACATGGACAAGTATCAGCCCCAGCATTTT,CASSYMDKYQPQHF
few,TRBV7-9,TRBJ2-3,.,TGTGCCAGCACCCCCTTTCCCCGGACAACCCGGACAGATACGCAGTATTTT,CASTPFPRTTRTDTQYF
.,TRBV18,TRBJ2-3,TRBD2,TGTGCCAGCTCCGCGTGGGCCAGCGGGGGGAGCACAGATACGCAGTATTTT,CASSAWASGGSTDTQYF
.,TRBV25-1,TRBJ1-6,.,TGTGCCAGCAGCCTCTACAGTATCTCCTATAATTCACCCCTCCACTTT,CASSLYSISYNSPLHF
.,TRBV29-1,TRBJ2-3,.,TGCAGCGTTGATGAACGCGGGGGCTTCTCAGATACGCAGTATTTT,CSVDERGGFSDTQYF
.,TRBV28,TRBJ1-6,.,TGTGCCAGCAGTTTACAGGGGTTGATTTATTCACCCCTCCACTTT,CASSLQGLIYSPLHF
few,TRBV19,TRBJ2-7,TRBD1,TGTGCCAGTAGTAAGACCCCCCGGACAGGAATCGCCTACGAGCAGTACTTC,CASSKTPRTGIAYEQYF
.,TRBV2,TRBJ1-2,TRBD1,TGTGCCAGCAGTGGTCAGGGGGCATGGTATGGCTACACCTTC,CASSGQGAWYGYTF
.,TRBV30,TRBJ2-5,.,TGTGCCTGGAGTACAGGAGTCCAAGAGACCCAGTACTTC,CAWSTGVQETQYF
.,TRBV7-9,TRBJ2-1,TRBD1,TGTGCCAGCAGCCCCGAGGGGACAGAATCCTACAATGAGCAGTTCTTC,CASSPEGTESYNEQFF